This is a list of T cell receptor beta chains from one sample in a study of blood T cell repertoires in COVID-19. Clones were read by immunoSEQ multiplex PCR, and TCRdb kept only the in-frame ones, dropping some. The data hold some 140,000 clones, with roughly nine tenths observed a single time. Sequencing was carried out using peripheral blood. These receptors were collected from a man aged 50 to 60 with acute or convalescent COVID-19. Each CDR3 is given with its conserved first and last residue. The size entry is marked missing in some rows and otherwise reads once, few, many or a size class.

TRBJ1-4 | TRBV7-2 | NA | CASSTRGGPGKLFF
TRBJ2-3 | TRBV7-2 | NA | CASSLVPSGGLDTQYF
TRBJ1-2 | TRBV29-1 | NA | CSVEDADRGYGYTF
TRBJ2-1 | TRBV18 | NA | CASSQPGLATNEQFF
TRBJ1-1 | TRBV6-5 | NA | CATTLDRANEAFF
TRBJ1-6 | TRBV20-1 | NA | CSASYLRGQGIPPLHF
TRBJ2-7 | TRBV9 | NA | CASSVDSSYEQYF
TRBJ1-3 | TRBV28 | NA | CASSSPPVPNTIYF
TRBJ2-5 | TRBV19 | NA | CASRPGQTYQETQYF
TRBJ1-3 | TRBV5-1 | NA | CASTWGVGNTIYF
TRBJ2-2 | TRBV27 | few | CASSQTSGRPNTGELFF
TRBJ2-5 | TRBV30 | NA | CAWRYGGTRQETQYF
TRBJ2-1 | TRBV4-1 | NA | CASSLPGTSGSKSYNEQFF
TRBJ2-5 | TRBV18 | NA | CASSPDEVTQETQYF
TRBJ2-6 | TRBV5-1 | once | CASSLGASFSGANVLTF
TRBJ1-4 | TRBV28 | NA | CASSLDRGATNEKLFF
TRBJ1-1 | TRBV9 | NA | CASSVGPNTEAFF
TRBJ2-2 | TRBV5-1 | NA | CASSAGMNTGELFF
TRBJ1-1 | TRBV6-2/TRBV6-3 | NA | CASSFPAGEAFF
TRBJ2-3 | TRBV6-5 | NA | CASSLGYSTDTQYF
TRBJ2-2 | TRBV7-7 | NA | CASSSTDTGELFF
TRBJ2-1 | TRBV11-2 | NA | CASSIGTSGRVRQFF
TRBJ2-2 | TRBV11-2 | NA | CASSHLGGNTGELFF
TRBJ1-4 | TRBV10-2 | NA | CASSSVRGEKLFF
TRBJ2-5 | TRBV2 | NA | CASSEDRAAQYF
TRBJ2-2 | TRBV7-6 | NA | CASSLVPPSGTGELFF
TRBJ2-1 | TRBV15 | NA | CATSRLRGDYNEQFF
TRBJ2-5 | TRBV28 | NA | CASSFRQVEETQYF
TRBJ2-2 | TRBV10-3 | NA | CAISESIAVPGELFF
TRBJ2-3 | TRBV29-1 | NA | CSVSERGRGTDTQYF
TRBJ2-5 | TRBV24-1 | NA | CATSDPGTQETQYF
TRBJ1-2 | TRBV28 | NA | CASSLKNRPYGYTF
TRBJ1-3 | TRBV5-1 | NA | CASSPRGSSGNTIYF
TRBJ2-1 | TRBV5-1 | NA | CASSVAGGGNEQFF
TRBJ2-5 | TRBV5-6 | NA | CASSLTGFQETQYF
TRBJ2-7 | TRBV2 | NA | CASSVSREQYF
TRBJ1-1 | TRBV21-1 | NA | CASSPSPDSLNTEAFF
TRBJ1-2 | TRBV2 | NA | CASSVLSYSPSGYTF
TRBJ1-1 | TRBV11-2 | once | CASSSWDRDEAFF
TRBJ2-2 | TRBV29-1 | once | CSVLAGDFTGELFF
TRBJ1-1 | TRBV6-5 | NA | CASSYIDNSRGAFF
TRBJ2-3 | TRBV5-1 | NA | CASSFGSGMGTDTQYF
TRBJ1-2 | TRBV7-9 | NA | CASTPDRVLGGYTF
TRBJ1-2 | TRBV19 | NA | CASSTAGRYGYTF
TRBJ2-2 | TRBV6-6 | NA | CASSYPWGDTGELFF
TRBJ1-1 | TRBV28 | NA | CASSFHPGQGTEAFF
TRBJ1-5 | TRBV6-5 | NA | CASSTGGNSNQPQHF
TRBJ2-5 | TRBV19 | NA | CASSNGQGARETQYF
TRBJ2-1 | TRBV29-1 | NA | CSVEGLAGAGSNEQFF
TRBJ1-1 | TRBV6-5 | NA | CASRKTGGYTEAFF
TRBJ2-7 | TRBV2 | NA | CASRVDRGGEQYF
TRBJ1-5 | TRBV15 | NA | CATRQGYSNQPQHF
TRBJ2-1 | TRBV7-2 | NA | CASSLASGGYNEQFF